One and the same sample provided the 18 T cell receptor beta chains below, sequenced in a study of control samples from healthy donors and cancer patients (dated by TCRdb to 2019 to 2021). The library was produced with the immunoSEQ multiplex PCR assay. Entries here come from immuneACCESS through TCRdb and include only in-frame sequences with V and J called. Some clones fail to appear in such tables; in the studies checked, an unresolved V gene covers under half of the shortfall, and the cause of the remainder is unknown. The sample records 85,000 to 100,000 clones, over 90% of which are singletons. The top ten hold approximately 7.9% of the sample. Sample: blood. The receptors were gathered from a young man in good health.

The J gene is TRBJ1-1, the V gene TRBV30; D uncertain. This CDR3 is 14 amino acids long. In germline, CDR1 is GTSNPN, CDR2 SVGIG (reference sequence). V was cut by 0 bases and J by 0 bases, with 8 bases left in between. DNA of the CDR3: TGTGCCTGGAGTGTAAAACTGATGAACACTGAAGCTTTCTTT. Amino acids: CAWSVKLMNTEAFF.

The chain recombines TRBV10-3 with TRBJ1-2, with TRBD1 as a possible D gene (5 bases). Germline-derived CDR1 and CDR2 are ENHRY and SYGVKD. V was clipped by 3 bases and J by 6 bases, with 14 bases between them. This CDR3 has 14 amino acids. This CDR3 reads CAISEDSRQDGYTF. The DNA of the CDR3 is TGTGCCATCAGTGAAGACAGCCGGCAAGATGGCTACACCTTC.

V and J are TRBV7-9 and TRBJ1-4; 7 bases map to TRBD1. V was pared by 5 bases and J by 3 bases, with 3 bases of the junction left unmatched. Per germline, CDR1 SEHNR and CDR2 FQNEAQ (reference sequence). This CDR3 has 14 residues. The chain's CDR3 is CASSPTGSNEKLFF. CDR3 coding DNA: TGTGCCAGCAGCCCGACAGGGTCTAATGAAAAACTGTTTTTT. Full variable domain (outside the CDR3, taken from reference TRBV7-9 and TRBJ1-4): DTGVSQNPRHKITKRGQNVTFRCDPISEHNRLYWYRQTLGQGPEFLTYFQNEAQLEKSRLLSDRFSAERPKGSFSTLEIQRTEQGDSAMYLCASSPTGSNEKLFFGSGTQLSVL.

V and J are TRBV9 and TRBJ2-1; a weak D match, TRBD2 (5 bases). The germline CDR1 and CDR2 sequences are SGDLS and YYNGEE. The CDR3 loop spans 14 amino acids. Trimming took 5 bases from V and 3 from J, leaving 12 bases between them. CDR3 amino acids: CASSPGGNYNEQFF. The DNA of the CDR3 is TGTGCCAGCAGTCCTGGAGGTAACTACAATGAGCAGTTCTTC.

This chain joins TRBV27 and TRBJ1-1, with a tentative D call TRBD1 (5 bases). Looked up from germline, CDR1 is MNHEY and CDR2 is SMNVEV (reference sequence). The CDR3 length is 13 residues. The V gene lost 3 bases and the J gene lost 5 bases, with 10 bases spanning the gap. CDR3: CASSFGGGTEAFF. The CDR3 DNA reads as TGTGCCAGCAGTTTCGGGGGAGGGACTGAAGCTTTCTTT.

This clone was seen just once. V usage is TRBV7-8 and J usage is TRBJ1-1; perhaps TRBD1 as D (5 bases). Trimming left V 7 bases short and J 2 bases short, with 11 bases between. The germline V gene has CDR1 SGHVS and CDR2 FQNEAQ. CDR3 length: 13 amino acids. The CDR3 protein is CASTSDRNTEAFF. CDR3 nucleotide sequence: TGTGCCAGCACCTCCGACAGAAACACTGAAGCTTTCTTT.

The chain uses TRBV24-1 and TRBJ1-1; D is ambiguous. This CDR3 region has 13 residues. Trimming pared 10 bases from V and 3 bases from J, leaving 14 bases between. The germline CDR1 and CDR2 sequences are KGHDR and SFDVKD. CDR3 residues: CATGPHRYTEAFF. The CDR3 DNA follows: TGTGCCACAGGGCCCCACCGATACACTGAAGCTTTCTTT.

V gene TRBV30 combines with J gene TRBJ1-6; 7 positions agree with TRBD1. This CDR3 region has 16 residues. Germline CDR1 is GTSNPN and CDR2 is SVGIG (reference sequence). V shed 2 bases and J 4 bases; nucleotides not matched to a gene: 8. CDR3 DNA sequence: TGTGCCTGGAGTCAGGGGACAGTATCTTATAATTCACCCCTCCACTTT. Translated, it gives CAWSQGTVSYNSPLHF.

The rearrangement uses TRBV27 and TRBJ1-1; the match to TRBD1 covers 7 bases. J was trimmed by 7 bases and V by 4 bases; bases with no gene match: 0. The germline CDR1 and CDR2 sequences are MNHEY and SMNVEV (reference sequence). The CDR3 loop spans 11 amino acids. This CDR3 reads CASSSGGEAFF. The CDR3 nucleotides read TGTGCCAGCAGTTCAGGGGGTGAAGCTTTCTTT.

V is TRBV19 and J is TRBJ1-5; the match to TRBD1 covers 7 bases. Per the germline V gene, CDR1 is LNHDA and CDR2 is SQIVND (reference sequence). With V trimmed by 3 bases and J by 7 bases, 9 bases remained unmatched. The CDR3 consists of 15 residues. The CDR3 loop is CASSITSARGQPQHF. CDR3 coding DNA: TGTGCCAGTAGTATTACTAGCGCCAGGGGGCAGCCCCAGCATTTT.

The chain couples TRBV27 to TRBJ2-7; D is possibly TRBD2 (5 bases). Trimming stripped 6 bases from V and 1 base from J, with 16 bases between. CDR3 length: 15 amino acids. The V gene's germline CDR1 is MNHEY and CDR2 SMNVEV (reference sequence). CDR3 nucleotides: TGTGCCAGCAGCCCGAAAGGTTCGGGGTCCTACGAGCAGTACTTC. Translated, it gives CASSPKGSGSYEQYF.

This clone was detected only once. This chain uses TRBV6-4 with TRBJ1-1; D gene uncertain. CDR1 MRHNA and CDR2 SNTAGT come from the germline V gene. This CDR3 spans 13 amino acids. Trimming removed 8 bases at V and 1 base at J, with 11 bases between. CDR3 DNA: TGTGCCAGCTCTCAGGCTCGGAACACTGAAGCTTTCTTT. Translation gives CASSQARNTEAFF.

The chain is built from TRBV4-3 and TRBJ1-2, with D perhaps TRBD1 (5 bases). This CDR3 is 16 amino acids long. V lost 1 base to trimming and J lost 0 bases, with 12 bases between them. CDR1 is LGHNA, CDR2 YSLEER, per germline. This CDR3 reads CASSQGAQAANYGYTF. CDR3 nucleotides: TGCGCCAGCAGCCAAGGGGCACAGGCTGCTAACTATGGCTACACCTTC.

The chain uses TRBV15 and TRBJ1-5; D is uncertain. Trimming shortened V by 0 bases and J by 2 bases, and 11 bases separated the two germline ends. The germline V gene has CDR1 LNHNV and CDR2 YYDKDF (reference sequence). This CDR3 is built from 16 residues. CDR3 protein: CATSRDSHFGNQPQHF. As DNA, the CDR3 is TGTGCCACCAGCAGAGACAGTCATTTCGGCAATCAGCCCCAGCATTTT.

This chain uses TRBV6-5 with TRBJ1-2; D might be TRBD1 (5 bases). V dropped 7 bases and J dropped 7 bases, with 16 bases sitting between them. Germline values: CDR1 MNHEY, CDR2 SVGAGI. This CDR3 has 13 amino acids. Here the CDR3 DNA reads TGTGCCAGCACCGCAGGGTCAGGGACTGGCTACACCTTC. It specifies CASTAGSGTGYTF.

The V gene is TRBV6-1, the J gene TRBJ2-3; tentatively, D is TRBD1 (5 bases). Germline V CDR1 and CDR2: MNHNS, SASEGT. Trimming took off 2 bases at V and 4 bases at J, with 16 bases between the two ends. This CDR3 is 16 amino acids long. CDR3 residues: CASSESRGSGADTQYF. The CDR3, as DNA: TGTGCCAGCAGTGAATCTAGGGGTTCGGGCGCAGATACGCAGTATTTT.

V usage is TRBV27 and J usage is TRBJ2-1; D may be TRBD2 (6 bases). CDR1 and CDR2 from the germline V gene are MNHEY and SMNVEV (reference sequence). This CDR3 region has 15 residues. Trimming stripped 6 bases from V and 0 bases from J, with 12 bases between. CDR3 bases: TGTGCCAGCAGCATAGCGGATAGCTCCTACAATGAGCAGTTCTTC. Amino acid sequence: CASSIADSSYNEQFF.

The chain joins TRBV29-1 to TRBJ1-1; D is perhaps TRBD1 (6 bases). This CDR3 spans 14 amino acids. Between the trimmed V and J ends, which lost 6 bases and 4 bases, there was a span of 18 bases. The V gene's germline CDR1 is SQVTM and CDR2 ANQGSEA. The CDR3 region has the DNA TGCAGCGTAGAGACGCGGGGGGCAGGCACTGAAGCTTTCTTT. This sequence encodes CSVETRGAGTEAFF. Based on the CDR3 plus reference TRBV29-1 and TRBJ1-1, the full variable domain is SAVISQKPSRDICQRGTSLTIQCQVDSQVTMMFWYRQQPGQSLTLIATANQGSEATYESGFVIDKFPISRPNLTFSTLTVSNMSPEDSSIYLCSVETRGAGTEAFFGQGTRLTVV.